These T cell receptor beta chains were read from a single sample in a study of T-cell memory formation after mild COVID-19. Via MiXCR, TCRdb re-called the 5' RACE reads, giving one row per CDR3 protein. This table holds about 340,000 distinct CDR3 sequences, 20% to 25% found once. The specimen sequenced was PBMCs or a T cell subset sorted from them (not recorded which). The receptors were gathered from an adult woman who had mild COVID-19 (a few samples of this study predate the infection). Cell type and time point are not known. The conserved cysteine and the conserved F or W are not part of the CDR3 here.

v_gene,j_gene,CDR3aa
TRBV7-2,TRBJ2-1,ASSPWDRSSYNEQF
TRBV4-3,TRBJ2-1,ASSQDAGANEQF
TRBV20-1,TRBJ2-3,SAKKTTSGGPLTQY
TRBV6-1,TRBJ2-5,ASSEGGTSGAYLQETQY
TRBV12-3/TRBV12-4,TRBJ2-7,ASTKGLSYEQY
TRBV5-6,TRBJ1-3,ASSLLSTSGNTIY
TRBV4-2,TRBJ2-7,ASSQRSTSGGATEQY
TRBV12-3/TRBV12-4,TRBJ2-2,ASSGTTNTGELF
TRBV4-1,TRBJ2-3,ASSFQGILDTQY
TRBV7-2,TRBJ1-5,ASSRSRQGGQPQH
TRBV15,TRBJ1-2,ATSRDLGQAASSYGYT
TRBV12-3/TRBV12-4,TRBJ2-5,ASSTTSGLDSETQY
TRBV2,TRBJ2-1,ASSEVGLAGVVQF
TRBV2,TRBJ2-5,ASRIGVRETQY
TRBV10-3,TRBJ1-2,AISDGAAGYT